This TCR beta chain comes out of a study of blood T cells in healthy people across ages. Study-wide results and limits: Long-lived donors had more naive CD4+ cells and higher diversity than aged donors. Unsorted PBMCs prevented conclusive naive versus antigen-experienced comparison.

For every donor, a draw yielded ten milliliters of peripheral blood. This clonotype was observed a few times. Antigen unknown. Next came a second PCR, run for about 7 to 12 cycles, which used a sample-barcoded 5' primer along with a J-beta primer mix. Tagging of each cDNA molecule was performed by a template-switch adaptor with 12 random nucleotides. From the 5' RACE reads, TCRdb called clonotypes with MiXCR, one entry per CDR3 protein. The sample lists 1.5 million or so distinct CDR3 sequences, around 39% occurring once. Germline V lookup: CDR1 DFQATT, CDR2 SNEGSKA (reference sequence). V shed 1 base and J 5 bases; nucleotides not matched to a gene: 5. The CDR3 has 15 amino acids.

The sample was blood. This receptor was taken from a woman younger than 35 in good health. This chain uses TRBV20-1 with TRBJ2-3; 11 bases agree with TRBD2. The CDR3 is CSARGASGRLDTQYF. For the CDR3, the DNA is TGCAGTGCTAGAGGGGCTAGCGGGAGGTTAGATACGCAGTATTTT.